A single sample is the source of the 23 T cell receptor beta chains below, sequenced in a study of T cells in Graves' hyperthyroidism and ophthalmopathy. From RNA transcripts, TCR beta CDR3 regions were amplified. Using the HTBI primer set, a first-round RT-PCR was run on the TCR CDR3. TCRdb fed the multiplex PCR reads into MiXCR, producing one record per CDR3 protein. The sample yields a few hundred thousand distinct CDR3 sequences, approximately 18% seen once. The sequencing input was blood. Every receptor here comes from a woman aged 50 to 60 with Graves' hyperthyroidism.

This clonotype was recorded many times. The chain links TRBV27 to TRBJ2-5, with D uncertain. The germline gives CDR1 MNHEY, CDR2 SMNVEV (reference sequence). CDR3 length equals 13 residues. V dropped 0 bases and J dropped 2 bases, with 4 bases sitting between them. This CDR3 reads CASSLSGQETQYF. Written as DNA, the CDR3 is TGTGCCAGCAGTTTATCTGGTCAAGAGACCCAGTACTTC.

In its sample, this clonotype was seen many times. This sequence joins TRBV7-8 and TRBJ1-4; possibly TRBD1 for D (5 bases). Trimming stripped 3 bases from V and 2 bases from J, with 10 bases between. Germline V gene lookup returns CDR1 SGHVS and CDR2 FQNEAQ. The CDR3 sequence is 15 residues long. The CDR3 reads CASSLTEATNEKLFF. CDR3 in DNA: TGTGCCAGCAGCTTGACAGAAGCGACTAATGAAAAACTGTTTTTT.

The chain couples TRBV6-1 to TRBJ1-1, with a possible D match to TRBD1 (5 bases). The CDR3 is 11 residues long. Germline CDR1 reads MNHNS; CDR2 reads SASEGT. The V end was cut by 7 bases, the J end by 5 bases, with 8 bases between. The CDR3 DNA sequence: TGTGCCAGCAAGGGGTGGACTGAAGCTTTCTTT. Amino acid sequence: CASKGWTEAFF.

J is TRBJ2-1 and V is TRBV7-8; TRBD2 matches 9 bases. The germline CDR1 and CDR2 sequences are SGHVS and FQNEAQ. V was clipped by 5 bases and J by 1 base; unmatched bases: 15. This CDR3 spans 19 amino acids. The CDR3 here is CASSRAGGTVMRSYNEQFF. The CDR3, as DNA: TGTGCCAGCAGCCGAGCGGGGGGAACCGTAATGAGGTCCTACAATGAGCAGTTCTTC.

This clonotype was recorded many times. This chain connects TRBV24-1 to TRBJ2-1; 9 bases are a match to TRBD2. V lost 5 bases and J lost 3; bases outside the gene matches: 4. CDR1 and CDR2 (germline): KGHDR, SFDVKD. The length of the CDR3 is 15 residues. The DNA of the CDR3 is TGTGCCACCAGTGTCGGCGGGAGGGACTACAATGAGCAGTTCTTC. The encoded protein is CATSVGGRDYNEQFF.

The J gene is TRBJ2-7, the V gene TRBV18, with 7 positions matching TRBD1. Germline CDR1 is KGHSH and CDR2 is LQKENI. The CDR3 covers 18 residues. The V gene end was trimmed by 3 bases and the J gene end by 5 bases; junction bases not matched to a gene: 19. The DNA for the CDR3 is TGTGCCAGCTCACCCAGAGATTCCGGGACAGCCTTTTCCCACGAGCAGTACTTC. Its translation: CASSPRDSGTAFSHEQYF.

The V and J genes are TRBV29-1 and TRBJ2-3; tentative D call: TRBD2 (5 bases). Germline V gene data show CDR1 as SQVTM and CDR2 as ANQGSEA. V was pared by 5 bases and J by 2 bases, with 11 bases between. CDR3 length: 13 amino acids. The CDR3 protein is CSVIRTFTDTQYF. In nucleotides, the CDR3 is TGCAGCGTTATTCGGACTTTCACAGATACGCAGTATTTT.

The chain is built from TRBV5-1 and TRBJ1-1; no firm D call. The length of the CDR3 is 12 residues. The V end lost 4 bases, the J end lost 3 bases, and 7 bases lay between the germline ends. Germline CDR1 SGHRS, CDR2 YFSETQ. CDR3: CASSLRYTEAFF. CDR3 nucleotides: TGCGCCAGCAGCCTCAGATACACTGAAGCTTTCTTT.

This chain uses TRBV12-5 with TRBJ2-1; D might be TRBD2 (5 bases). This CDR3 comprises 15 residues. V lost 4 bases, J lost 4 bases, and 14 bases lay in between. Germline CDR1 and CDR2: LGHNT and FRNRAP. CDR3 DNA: TGTGCTAGTGGTTCGGGGTCGCCGGGTTACAATGAGCAGTTCTTC. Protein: CASGSGSPGYNEQFF.

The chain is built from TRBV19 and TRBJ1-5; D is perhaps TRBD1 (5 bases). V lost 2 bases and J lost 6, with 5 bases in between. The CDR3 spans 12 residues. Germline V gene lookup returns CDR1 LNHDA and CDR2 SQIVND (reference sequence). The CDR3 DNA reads TGTGCCAGTAGTATACAGGGTCAGCCCCAGCATTTT. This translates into CASSIQGQPQHF.

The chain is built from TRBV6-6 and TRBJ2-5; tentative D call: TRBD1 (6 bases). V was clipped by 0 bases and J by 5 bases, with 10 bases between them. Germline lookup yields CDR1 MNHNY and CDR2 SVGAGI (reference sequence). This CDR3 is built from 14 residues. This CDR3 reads CASSYSDRGETQYF. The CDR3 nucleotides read TGTGCCAGCAGTTACTCGGACAGAGGGGAGACCCAGTACTTC.

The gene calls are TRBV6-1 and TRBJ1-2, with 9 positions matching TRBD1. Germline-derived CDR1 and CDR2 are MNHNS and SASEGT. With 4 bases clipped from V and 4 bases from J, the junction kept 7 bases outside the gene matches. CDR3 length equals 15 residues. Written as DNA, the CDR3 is TGTGCCAGCAGTGTAGTCGGGACAGGGCCCTATGGCTACACCTTC. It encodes CASSVVGTGPYGYTF.

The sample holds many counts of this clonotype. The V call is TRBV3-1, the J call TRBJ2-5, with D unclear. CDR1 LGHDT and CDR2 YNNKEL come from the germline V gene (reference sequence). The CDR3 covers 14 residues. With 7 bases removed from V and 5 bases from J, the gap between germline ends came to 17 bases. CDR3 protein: CASTPVGLGETQYF. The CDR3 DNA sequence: TGTGCCAGCACCCCGGTTGGGCTCGGGGAGACCCAGTACTTC.

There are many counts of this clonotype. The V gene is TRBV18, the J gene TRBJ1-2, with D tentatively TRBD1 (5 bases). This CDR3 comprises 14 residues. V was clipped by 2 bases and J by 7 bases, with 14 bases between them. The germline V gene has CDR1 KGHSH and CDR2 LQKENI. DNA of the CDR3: TGTGCCAGCTCACCAAATATGCAGGGTCGTGGCTACACCTTC. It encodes CASSPNMQGRGYTF.

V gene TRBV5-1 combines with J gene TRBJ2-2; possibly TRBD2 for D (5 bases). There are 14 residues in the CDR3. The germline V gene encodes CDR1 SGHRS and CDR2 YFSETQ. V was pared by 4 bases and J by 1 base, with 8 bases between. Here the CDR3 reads CASSIGLNTGELFF. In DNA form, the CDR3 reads TGCGCCAGCAGCATTGGACTGAACACCGGGGAGCTGTTTTTT.

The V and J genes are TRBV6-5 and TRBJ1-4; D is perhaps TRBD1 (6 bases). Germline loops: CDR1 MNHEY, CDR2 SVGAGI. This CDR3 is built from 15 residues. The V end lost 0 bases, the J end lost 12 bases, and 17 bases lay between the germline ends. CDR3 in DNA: TGTGCCAGCAGTTACTCTATACGCGGCAGGGGAGAACTGTTTTTT. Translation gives CASSYSIRGRGELFF.

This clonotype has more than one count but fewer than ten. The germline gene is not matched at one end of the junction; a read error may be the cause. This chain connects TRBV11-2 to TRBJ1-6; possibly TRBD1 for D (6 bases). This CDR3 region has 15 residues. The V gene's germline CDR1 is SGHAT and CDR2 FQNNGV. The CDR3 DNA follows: TGTGCCAGCAGCTTCATACAGGGATATAAGTCACCCCTCCACTTT. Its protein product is CASSFIQGYKSPLHF.

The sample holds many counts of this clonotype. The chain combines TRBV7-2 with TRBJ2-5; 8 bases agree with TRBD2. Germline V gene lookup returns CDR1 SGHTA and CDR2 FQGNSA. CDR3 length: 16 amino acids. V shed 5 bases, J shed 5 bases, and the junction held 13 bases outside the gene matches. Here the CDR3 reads CASSVHSGAEGETQYF. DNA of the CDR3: TGTGCCAGCAGCGTCCATAGCGGGGCTGAGGGGGAGACCCAGTACTTC. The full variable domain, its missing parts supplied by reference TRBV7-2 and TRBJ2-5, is GAGVSQSPSNKVTEKGKDVELRCDPISGHTALYWYRQSLGQGLEFLIYFQGNSAPDKSGLPSDRFSAERTGGSVSTLTIQRTQQEDSAVYLCASSVHSGAEGETQYFGPGTRLLVL.

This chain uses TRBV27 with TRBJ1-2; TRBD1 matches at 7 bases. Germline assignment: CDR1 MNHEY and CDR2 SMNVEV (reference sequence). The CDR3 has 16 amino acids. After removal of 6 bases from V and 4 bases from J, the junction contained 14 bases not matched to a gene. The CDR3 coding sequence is TGTGCCAGCAGCCAAAGGGGAGGGGGCTCTTTCTATGGCTACACCTTC. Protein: CASSQRGGGSFYGYTF.

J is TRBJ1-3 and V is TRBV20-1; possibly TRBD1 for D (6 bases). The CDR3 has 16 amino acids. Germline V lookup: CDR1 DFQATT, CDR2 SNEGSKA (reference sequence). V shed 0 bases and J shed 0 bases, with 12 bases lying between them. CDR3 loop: CSARDPGHYSGNTIYF. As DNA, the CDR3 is TGCAGTGCTAGAGACCCGGGACACTACTCTGGAAACACCATATATTTT.

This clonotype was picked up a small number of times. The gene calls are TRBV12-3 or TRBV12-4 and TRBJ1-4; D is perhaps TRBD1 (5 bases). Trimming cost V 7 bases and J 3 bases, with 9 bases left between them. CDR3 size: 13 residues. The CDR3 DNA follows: TGTGCCAGCATGGAGGGACCTAATGAAAAACTGTTTTTT. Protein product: CASMEGPNEKLFF.

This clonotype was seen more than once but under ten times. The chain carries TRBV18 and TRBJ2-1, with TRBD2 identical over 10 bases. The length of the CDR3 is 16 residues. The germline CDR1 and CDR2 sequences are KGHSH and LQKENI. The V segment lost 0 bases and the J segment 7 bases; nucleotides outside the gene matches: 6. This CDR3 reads CASSPPLAGDGNEQFF. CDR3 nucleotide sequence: TGTGCCAGCTCACCACCTCTAGCGGGAGATGGAAATGAGCAGTTCTTC.

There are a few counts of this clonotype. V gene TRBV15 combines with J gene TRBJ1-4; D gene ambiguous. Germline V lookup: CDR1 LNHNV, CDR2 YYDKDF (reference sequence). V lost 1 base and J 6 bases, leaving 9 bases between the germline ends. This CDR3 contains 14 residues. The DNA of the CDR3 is TGTGCCACCAGCAGAGCGCACAGATATGAAAAACTGTTTTTT. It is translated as CATSRAHRYEKLFF. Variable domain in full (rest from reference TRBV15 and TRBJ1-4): DAMVIQNPRYQVTQFGKPVTLSCSQTLNHNVMYWYQQKSSQAPKLLFHYYDKDFNNEADTPDNFQSRRPNTSFCFLDIRSPGLGDTAMYLCATSRAHRYEKLFFGSGTQLSVL.